This T cell receptor (beta chain) was retrieved from a study of blood T cell repertoires in COVID-19. Study at large: The United States, Italy and Spain provided the acute and convalescent COVID-19 samples. T cells, B-cell-depleted T cells, or PBMCs provided the cDNA or gDNA that served as material.

Methods used by the authors: Researchers report that nucleated cell counts were estimated from reference gene primer amplification. Sequencing was performed with immunoSEQ multiplex PCR; in TCRdb, only in-frame clones are kept and a portion is missing. The V and J calls and the clone size are those of that table, but D and trimming were determined from the DNA. The data show roughly 340,000 clones, roughly 86% seen once. The sample taken for sequencing was peripheral blood. The receptor was derived from a woman in her 70s with COVID-19, enrolled during active disease.

The CDR3 reads CASSGTSGLYEQYF. The CDR3 nucleotides are TGCGCCAGCTCGGGGACTAGCGGCCTCTACGAGCAGTACTTC. J is TRBJ2-7 and V is TRBV10-2, with TRBD2 identical over 11 bases. Germline V lookup: CDR1 WSHSY, CDR2 SAAADI. The J segment lost 3 bases and the V segment lost 8 bases, leaving 6 bases of the junction unmatched. This CDR3 spans 14 amino acids.